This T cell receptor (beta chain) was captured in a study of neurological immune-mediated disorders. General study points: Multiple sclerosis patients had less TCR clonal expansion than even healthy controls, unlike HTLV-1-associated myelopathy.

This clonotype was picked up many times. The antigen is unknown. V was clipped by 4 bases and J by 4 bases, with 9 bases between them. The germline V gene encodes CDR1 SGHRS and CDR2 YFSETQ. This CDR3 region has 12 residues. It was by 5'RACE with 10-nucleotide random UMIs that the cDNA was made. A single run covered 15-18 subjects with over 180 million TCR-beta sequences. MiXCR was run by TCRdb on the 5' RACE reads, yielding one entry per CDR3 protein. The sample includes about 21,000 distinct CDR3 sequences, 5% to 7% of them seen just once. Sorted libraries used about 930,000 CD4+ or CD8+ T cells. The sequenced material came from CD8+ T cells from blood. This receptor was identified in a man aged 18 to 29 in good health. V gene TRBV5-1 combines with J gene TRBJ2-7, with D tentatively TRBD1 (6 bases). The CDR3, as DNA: TGCGCCAGCAGCCCCCAGGGGTACGAGCAGTACTTC. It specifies CASSPQGYEQYF.